This TCR beta chain was obtained from a study of CD8 T cells in ankylosing spondylitis. CDR3 size: 16 residues. Germline trimming cut 0 bases from V and 4 bases from J; bases unmatched to any gene: 5. Per germline, CDR1 SGHAT and CDR2 FQDESV (reference sequence). Overall study results and limits: Among TCR beta sequences, a motif of about 8 highly homologous variants appeared characteristic of ankylosing spondylitis blood. It was reported that disease-linked clones were significantly enriched in matched ankylosing spondylitis synovial fluid.

TCRdb called the 5' RACE reads again in MiXCR, with one record for every CDR3 protein. The repertoire holds under 300,000 distinct CDR3 sequences, with 15% to 20% as singletons. The table lists this clonotype with a few counts. Its antigen remains unidentified. This chain uses TRBV11-1 with TRBJ2-1; 8 positions match TRBD2. Source material: blood, either unsorted or a sorted T cell fraction (not recorded which). The origin of this receptor is a male donor with ankylosing spondylitis or in good health (not recorded which). CDR3 bases: TGTGCCAGCAGCTTAGCGGCCGGGGGGGGATACAATGAGCAGTTCTTC. It codes for CASSLAAGGGYNEQFF.